This T cell receptor beta chain was identified during a study of T cells in Graves' hyperthyroidism and ophthalmopathy. Extraction of PBMCs used roughly 9.6 ml of fresh peripheral blood. Many counts were recorded for this clonotype. As yet, its antigen is unknown. There were TCR beta CDR3 regions amplified from RNA transcripts. The HTBI primer set was used in a first-round RT-PCR of the TCR CDR3. From the multiplex PCR reads, TCRdb called clonotypes with MiXCR, one entry per CDR3 protein. This table holds over 250,000 distinct CDR3 sequences, less than 30% found once. Study-wide results and caveats: Ophthalmopathy and stable hyperthyroidism were separated by a 13 V-J model.

V was trimmed by 8 bases and J by 5 bases, leaving 10 bases between them. The CDR3 extends over 11 amino acids. The sequencing sample was made of blood. The gene calls are TRBV12-3 or TRBV12-4 and TRBJ2-7; no clear D. The clonotype originates from a man aged 40-50 years with Graves' hyperthyroidism that later progressed to Graves' ophthalmopathy. The CDR3 nucleotides are TGTGCCAGCGCCGTCCGTGACGAGCAGTACTTC. The encoded protein is CASAVRDEQYF.